This TCR beta chain was found in a study of beta chain features in type 1 diabetes. Trimming cost V 5 bases and J 4 bases, with 8 bases left between them. Per germline, CDR1 LNHDA and CDR2 SQIVND (reference sequence). CDR3 length: 13 residues. Study outcomes and limitations: Moderate but significant shortening of TCRB CDR3s was recorded in all four CD4+ subsets from Type 1 diabetes patients. The naive, central memory and Treg TCRB repertoires showed an apparent similarity that was greater among patients than among healthy donors.

Turning to this clone: Its antigen is currently unknown.

As every portion of the isolated RNA was reverse transcribed, the sequencing read expressed TCRB transcripts. Clones were read by immunoSEQ multiplex PCR, and TCRdb kept only the in-frame ones, dropping some. The repertoire consists of 500,000 to 850,000 clones, with roughly an eighth occurring once and the leading ten covering approximately 0.042%. The chain joins TRBV19 to TRBJ2-2; D is undetermined. Input material: naive CD4+ T cells from blood. The clonotype originates from a young man with type 1 diabetes. CDR3 residues: CASSFTFTGELFF. The CDR3 nucleotides read TGTGCCAGTAGTTTTACATTCACCGGGGAGCTGTTTTTT.